Described below is a single T cell receptor (beta chain) sequence and its context. No antigen is known for it. The CDR3 contains 14 residues. V shed 6 bases, J shed 7 bases, and the junction held 8 bases outside the gene matches. Then a second PCR, running roughly 7 to 11 cycles, was carried out with a sample-barcoded 5' primer and a J-beta primer mix. Tagging of each cDNA molecule was performed by a template-switch adaptor with 12 random nucleotides. TCRdb reanalysed the 5' RACE reads using MiXCR and keeps one entry per CDR3 protein. The sample includes approximately 600,000 distinct CDR3 sequences, 58% of them seen just once. The sample, around 10 milliliters of peripheral blood, was drawn from each donor. Isolation per sample recovered at least 7 million PBMCs. The data are from a study of blood T cells in healthy people across ages. The study, taken as a whole, reports: Higher diversity and more naive CD4+ cells were features of long-lived donors, compared to aged donors.

V gene TRBV12-3 or TRBV12-4 combines with J gene TRBJ2-2, with 7 positions matching TRBD1. Sample: blood. This TCR was recovered from a man aged 60-69 years in good health. The CDR3 nucleotides read TGTGCCAGCAGAGAACAGGGGACGGGCGGGGAGCTGTTTTTT. Residues: CASREQGTGGELFF.